This T cell receptor beta chain was identified during a study of OX40 agonist ivuxolimab in advanced cancers. For context, the study as a whole: Ivuxolimab was a fully human IgG2 agonistic monoclonal antibody targeting the costimulatory receptor OX40 (CD134). Peripheral TCRbeta sequencing aimed to test whether ivuxolimab altered TCR sequence diversity and caused clonal T-cell expansion. In the dose-escalation cohort, 82.7% of patients were male, and the mean age was around 60 years, with a range of about 23 to 90. Partial responses occurred in three dose-escalation patients, of whom one had hepatocellular carcinoma and two had cutaneous melanoma. Prior anti-PD-1, anti-PD-L1 or anti-CTLA-4 therapy was permitted, and checkpoint inhibitors had been received by about 44% of dose-escalation patients. Intravenous ivuxolimab was administered to patients every 2 weeks at six dose levels: 0.01, 0.1, 0.3, 1.5, 3 and 10 mg/kg. Of the roughly 50 dose-escalation patients, hepatocellular carcinoma was present in roughly 19, melanoma in around 15, renal cell carcinoma in 9 and head and neck cancer in 9. The paper reports the monotherapy dose-escalation portion (N of about 50 patients) of the phase I ivuxolimab trial. Summary of the overall study and its limitations: After ivuxolimab, CD8+ T cells had more expanded clones than CD4+ T cells on average. Which antigens the clonally expanded peripheral T cells were specific for was not determined. Low levels of normalized T-cell clonal expansion were also shown by some nonresponding patients. Clonal expansion of both CD4+ and CD8+ blood T cells was observed from baseline to week 6 at doses 0.1 to 3.0 mg/kg. Partial responders in the 0.1-3.0 mg/kg groups had among the lowest normalized peripheral clonal expansion, especially among CD8+ T cells.

Genomic DNA was isolated from the sorted cells so that the TCRbeta CDR3 region could be sequenced. TCRbeta CDR3 regions were sequenced using the immunoSEQ Assay. As stored in TCRdb, this immuneACCESS dataset retains in-frame rearrangements with V and J assigned. A fraction of the clones does not appear; measured against another copy, unresolved V genes explain less than half of the discrepancy, and the remainder lacks a known reason. In all, the sample holds tens of thousands of clones, and about nine tenths of those were seen once. The ten largest clones capture 1.5% to 2% of the sample. The CDR3 runs 15 residues from the cysteine to the phenylalanine. The DNA shown is the 45-base CDR3, in frame from base 1. Via the germline V gene, CDR1 is SGHTA and CDR2 FQGNSA. Ends trimmed: V by 7 bases, J by 2 bases; bases unmatched to a gene: 7. The trial excluded patients who had a history of autoimmune disease or who were on systemic immunosuppression. Peripheral blood for TCR sequencing was drawn from every dose cohort at baseline, at cycle 4 day 1 and at cycle 7 day 1. The samples were drawn from a first-in-human, open-label, multicenter phase I dose-escalation trial of ivuxolimab. Adults with locally advanced or metastatic melanoma, renal cell, hepatocellular, or head and neck squamous cell carcinoma were enrolled in the trial. Before TCR sequencing, CD4+ and CD8+ T cells were separately sorted from peripheral blood.

This clone was observed once. The antigen it recognizes is unknown. No qualities accompany the bases; no much larger clone lies one base away. This sequence uses TRBV7-2 and TRBJ2-3; TRBD2 aligns with 9 central bases. This TCR was recovered from an adult with an advanced solid tumor such as melanoma, head and neck, liver or kidney cancer. Sequences were derived from CD4+ or CD8+ T cells sorted from blood, sampled in a trial of the OX40 agonist ivuxolimab. In nucleotide form, the sequence is TGTGCCAGCAAGACTAGCGGAGCGGTCACAGATACGCAGTATTTT. It is translated as CASKTSGAVTDTQYF.